This is a list of T cell receptor beta chains from one sample in a study of blood T cell repertoires in COVID-19. The repertoire was sequenced with immunoSEQ multiplex PCR; TCRdb's copy has only in-frame clones and lacks some. The table has around 300,000 clones, roughly 85% seen once. Sequenced material: peripheral blood. Every receptor here comes from a woman younger than 45 with active or convalescent COVID-19. Each CDR3 is given with its conserved first and last residue. Each record gives: D gene, V gene, J gene, clone size, CDR3 protein, CDR3 DNA. A D gene is named only where the DNA matches it firmly. Size is omitted from some rows. Given values are once, few, many or a class for expanded clones.

d_gene: -; v_gene: TRBV18; j_gene: TRBJ1-4; abundance: -; CDR3aa: CASSPNRPPNEKLFF; CDR3nt: TGTGCCAGCTCACCAAACAGGCCGCCTAATGAAAAACTGTTTTTT
d_gene: TRBD1; v_gene: TRBV3-1/TRBV3-2; j_gene: TRBJ1-6; abundance: -; CDR3aa: CASSQDWGTGEHSPLHF; CDR3nt: TGTGCCAGCAGCCAAGATTGGGGGACAGGGGAACATTCACCCCTCCACTTT
d_gene: TRBD1; v_gene: TRBV5-1; j_gene: TRBJ1-1; abundance: -; CDR3aa: CASSTHRGIGNTEAFF; CDR3nt: TGCGCCAGCAGCACTCACAGGGGTATTGGGAACACTGAAGCTTTCTTT
d_gene: TRBD1; v_gene: TRBV6-5; j_gene: TRBJ1-1; abundance: -; CDR3aa: CASSSRGPTEAFF; CDR3nt: TGTGCCAGCAGTAGCAGGGGGCCCACTGAAGCTTTCTTT
d_gene: TRBD1; v_gene: TRBV7-2; j_gene: TRBJ1-4; abundance: -; CDR3aa: CASSIRTGEKLFF; CDR3nt: TGTGCCAGCAGCATCCGGACAGGGGAAAAACTGTTTTTT
d_gene: -; v_gene: TRBV24-1; j_gene: TRBJ2-3; abundance: once; CDR3aa: CATSDLGKGGGDTQYF; CDR3nt: TGTGCCACCAGTGATTTAGGTAAAGGAGGGGGCGATACGCAGTATTTT
d_gene: TRBD2; v_gene: TRBV2; j_gene: TRBJ2-7; abundance: -; CDR3aa: CASSGLVYEQYF; CDR3nt: TGTGCCAGCAGCGGACTAGTTTACGAGCAGTACTTC
d_gene: TRBD2; v_gene: TRBV9; j_gene: TRBJ2-7; abundance: few; CDR3aa: CASSVAPGGDYEQYF; CDR3nt: TGTGCCAGCAGCGTAGCCCCGGGGGGAGACTACGAGCAGTACTTC
d_gene: -; v_gene: TRBV6-5; j_gene: TRBJ1-2; abundance: -; CDR3aa: CASKITGQVVGYTF; CDR3nt: TGTGCCAGCAAGATCACGGGTCAAGTGGTTGGCTACACCTTC
d_gene: -; v_gene: TRBV11-2; j_gene: TRBJ2-1; abundance: -; CDR3aa: CASSLGAGNSYNEQFF; CDR3nt: TGTGCCAGCAGCTTAGGAGCAGGGAACTCCTACAATGAGCAGTTCTTC
d_gene: -; v_gene: TRBV6-5; j_gene: TRBJ1-2; abundance: -; CDR3aa: CASSYKGAAGGYTF; CDR3nt: TGTGCCAGCAGTTACAAGGGCGCGGCGGGTGGCTACACCTTC
d_gene: -; v_gene: TRBV4-3; j_gene: TRBJ1-3; abundance: -; CDR3aa: CASSQDTVSGNTIYF; CDR3nt: TGCGCCAGCAGCCAAGATACGGTCTCTGGAAACACCATATATTTT
d_gene: TRBD2; v_gene: TRBV7-9; j_gene: TRBJ2-3; abundance: -; CDR3aa: CASSPRGSGGADTQYF; CDR3nt: TGTGCCAGCAGCCCCCGCGGTAGCGGGGGGGCAGATACGCAGTATTTT
d_gene: TRBD2; v_gene: TRBV4-3; j_gene: TRBJ2-7; abundance: -; CDR3aa: CASSQTRGGLYEQYF; CDR3nt: TGCGCCAGCAGCCAAACACGGGGGGGCCTGTACGAGCAGTACTTC
d_gene: TRBD1; v_gene: TRBV6-2/TRBV6-3; j_gene: TRBJ1-6; abundance: -; CDR3aa: CASSYPGQGNSPLHF; CDR3nt: TGTGCCAGCAGTTATCCGGGACAGGGTAATTCACCCCTCCACTTT
d_gene: TRBD1; v_gene: TRBV6-5; j_gene: TRBJ1-6; abundance: -; CDR3aa: CASSRDRNSPLHF; CDR3nt: TGTGCCAGCAGTCGGGACAGGAATTCACCCCTCCACTTT
d_gene: -; v_gene: TRBV7-2; j_gene: TRBJ1-2; abundance: -; CDR3aa: CASSWGGNYGYTF; CDR3nt: TGTGCCAGCAGCTGGGGGGGAAACTATGGCTACACCTTC
d_gene: -; v_gene: TRBV2; j_gene: TRBJ1-5; abundance: -; CDR3aa: CASSEDRDQPQHF; CDR3nt: TGTGCCAGCAGTGAAGACAGGGACCAGCCCCAGCATTTT
d_gene: TRBD1; v_gene: TRBV30; j_gene: TRBJ1-6; abundance: -; CDR3aa: CAWRRNRDSSPLHF; CDR3nt: TGTGCCTGGAGACGGAATAGGGACAGTTCACCCCTCCACTTT
d_gene: -; v_gene: TRBV6-1; j_gene: TRBJ2-6; abundance: -; CDR3aa: CASSERGSGANVLTF; CDR3nt: TGTGCCAGCAGTGAAAGGGGCTCTGGGGCCAACGTCCTGACTTTC
d_gene: TRBD1; v_gene: TRBV7-2; j_gene: TRBJ1-2; abundance: -; CDR3aa: CASSPVRTGPPGGYTF; CDR3nt: TGTGCCAGCAGCCCAGTAAGGACAGGGCCCCCGGGGGGCTACACCTTC
d_gene: -; v_gene: TRBV2; j_gene: TRBJ2-7; abundance: -; CDR3aa: CASRGRGTSYEQYF; CDR3nt: TGTGCCAGCAGGGGCAGGGGGACTTCCTACGAGCAGTACTTC
d_gene: -; v_gene: TRBV10-3; j_gene: TRBJ1-3; abundance: once; CDR3aa: CAIRGGGSSSGNTIYF; CDR3nt: TGTGCCATCAGGGGGGGAGGATCGAGCTCTGGAAACACCATATATTTT
d_gene: TRBD1; v_gene: TRBV7-2; j_gene: TRBJ1-3; abundance: -; CDR3aa: CASSFPTGSGNTIYF; CDR3nt: TGTGCCAGCAGCTTCCCGACAGGGTCTGGAAACACCATATATTTT
d_gene: -; v_gene: TRBV7-9; j_gene: TRBJ2-3; abundance: -; CDR3aa: CASSLGQAIEQYF; CDR3nt: TGTGCCAGCAGCTTAGGACAGGCAATAGAGCAGTATTTT
d_gene: TRBD1; v_gene: TRBV18; j_gene: TRBJ1-1; abundance: few; CDR3aa: CASSQGELTEAFF; CDR3nt: TGTGCCAGCTCCCAGGGGGAGTTAACTGAAGCTTTCTTT